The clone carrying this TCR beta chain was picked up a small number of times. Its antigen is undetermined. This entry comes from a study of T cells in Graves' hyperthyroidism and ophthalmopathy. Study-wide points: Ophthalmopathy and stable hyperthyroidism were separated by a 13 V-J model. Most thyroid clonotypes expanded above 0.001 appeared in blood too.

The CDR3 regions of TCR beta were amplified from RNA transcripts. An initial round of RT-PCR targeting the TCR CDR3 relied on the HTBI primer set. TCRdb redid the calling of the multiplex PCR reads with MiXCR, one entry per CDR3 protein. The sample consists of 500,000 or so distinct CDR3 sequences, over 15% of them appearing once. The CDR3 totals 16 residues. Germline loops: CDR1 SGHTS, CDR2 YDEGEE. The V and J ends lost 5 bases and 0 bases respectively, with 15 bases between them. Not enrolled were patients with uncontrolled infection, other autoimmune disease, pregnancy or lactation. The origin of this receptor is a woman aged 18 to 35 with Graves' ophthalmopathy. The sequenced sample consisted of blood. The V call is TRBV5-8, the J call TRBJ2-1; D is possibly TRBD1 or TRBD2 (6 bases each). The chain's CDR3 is CASSPGGGLSYNEQFF. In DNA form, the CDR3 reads TGTGCCAGCAGTCCAGGAGGGGGGCTCTCCTACAATGAGCAGTTCTTC.